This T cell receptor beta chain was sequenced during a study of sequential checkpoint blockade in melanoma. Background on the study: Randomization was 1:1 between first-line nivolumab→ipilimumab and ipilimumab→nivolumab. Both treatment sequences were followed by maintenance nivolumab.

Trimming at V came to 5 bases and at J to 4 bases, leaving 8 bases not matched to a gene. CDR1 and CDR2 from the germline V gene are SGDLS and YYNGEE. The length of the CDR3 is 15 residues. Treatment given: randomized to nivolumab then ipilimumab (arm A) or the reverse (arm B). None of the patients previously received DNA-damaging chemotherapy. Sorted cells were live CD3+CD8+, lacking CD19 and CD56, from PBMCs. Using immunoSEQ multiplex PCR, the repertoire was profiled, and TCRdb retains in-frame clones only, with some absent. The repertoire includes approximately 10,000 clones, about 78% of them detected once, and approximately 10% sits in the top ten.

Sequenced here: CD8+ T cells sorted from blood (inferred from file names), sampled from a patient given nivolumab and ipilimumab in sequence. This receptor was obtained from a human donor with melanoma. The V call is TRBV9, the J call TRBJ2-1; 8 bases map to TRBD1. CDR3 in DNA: TGTGCCAGCAGTCGAACAGGGGGGTCTTACAATGAGCAGTTCTTC. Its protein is CASSRTGGSYNEQFF.